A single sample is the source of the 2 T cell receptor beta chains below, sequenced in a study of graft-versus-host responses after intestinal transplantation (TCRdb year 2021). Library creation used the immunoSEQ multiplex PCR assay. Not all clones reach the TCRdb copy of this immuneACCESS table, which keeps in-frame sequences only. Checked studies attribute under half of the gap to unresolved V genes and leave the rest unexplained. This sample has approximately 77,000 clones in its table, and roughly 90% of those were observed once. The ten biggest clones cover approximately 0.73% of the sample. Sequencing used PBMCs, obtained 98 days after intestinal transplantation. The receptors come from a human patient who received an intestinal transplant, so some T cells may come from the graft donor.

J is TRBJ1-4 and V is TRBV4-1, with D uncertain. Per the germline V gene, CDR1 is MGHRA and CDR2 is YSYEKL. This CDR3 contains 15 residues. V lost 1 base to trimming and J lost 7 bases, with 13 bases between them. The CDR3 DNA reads TGCGCCAGCAGCCAAGTGGCATCCCGAGGTGAAAAACTGTTTTTT. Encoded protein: CASSQVASRGEKLFF.

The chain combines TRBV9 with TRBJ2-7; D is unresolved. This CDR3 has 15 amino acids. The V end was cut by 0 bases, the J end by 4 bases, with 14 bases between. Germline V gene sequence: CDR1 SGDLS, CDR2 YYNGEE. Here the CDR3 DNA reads TGTGCCAGCAGCGTAGGGCTCGGTTCCTTATACGAGCAGTACTTC. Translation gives CASSVGLGSLYEQYF.